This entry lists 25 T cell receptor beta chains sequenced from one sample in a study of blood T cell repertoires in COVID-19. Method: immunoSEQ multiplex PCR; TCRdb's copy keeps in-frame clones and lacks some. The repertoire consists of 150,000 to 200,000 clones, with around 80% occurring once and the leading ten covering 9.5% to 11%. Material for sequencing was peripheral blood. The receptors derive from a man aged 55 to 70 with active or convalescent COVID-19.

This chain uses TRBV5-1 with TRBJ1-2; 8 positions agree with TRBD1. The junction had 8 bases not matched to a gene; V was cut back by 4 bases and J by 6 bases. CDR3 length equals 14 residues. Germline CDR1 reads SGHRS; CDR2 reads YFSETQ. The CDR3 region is CASSPRTGNDGYTF. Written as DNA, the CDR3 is TGCGCCAGCAGCCCCCGGACAGGGAATGATGGCTACACCTTC.

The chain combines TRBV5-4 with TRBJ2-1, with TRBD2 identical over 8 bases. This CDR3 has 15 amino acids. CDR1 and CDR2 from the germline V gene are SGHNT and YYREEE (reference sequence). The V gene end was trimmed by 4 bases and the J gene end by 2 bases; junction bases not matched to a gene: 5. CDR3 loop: CASSDKRETYNEQFF. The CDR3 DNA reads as TGTGCCAGCAGCGATAAGCGGGAGACCTACAATGAGCAGTTCTTC.

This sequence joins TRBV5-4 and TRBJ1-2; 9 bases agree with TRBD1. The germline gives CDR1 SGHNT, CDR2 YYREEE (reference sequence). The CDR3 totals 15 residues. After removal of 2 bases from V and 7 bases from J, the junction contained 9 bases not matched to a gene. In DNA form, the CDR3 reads TGTGCCAGCAGCTTTACAGGGGGCGCGGTACCTGGCTACACCTTC. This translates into CASSFTGGAVPGYTF.

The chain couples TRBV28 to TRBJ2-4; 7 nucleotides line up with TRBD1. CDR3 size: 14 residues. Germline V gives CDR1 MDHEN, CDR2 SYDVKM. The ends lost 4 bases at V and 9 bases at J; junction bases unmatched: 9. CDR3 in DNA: TGTGCCAGCAGTTCTATGACAGGGTGGACCATTCAGTACTTC. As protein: CASSSMTGWTIQYF.

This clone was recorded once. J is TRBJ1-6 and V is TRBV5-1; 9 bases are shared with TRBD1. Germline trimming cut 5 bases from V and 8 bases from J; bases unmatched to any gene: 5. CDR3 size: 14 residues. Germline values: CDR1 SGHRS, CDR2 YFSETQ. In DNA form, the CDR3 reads TGCGCCAGCAGGCGGGACAGGGAATATTCACCCCTCCACTTT. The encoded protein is CASRRDREYSPLHF.

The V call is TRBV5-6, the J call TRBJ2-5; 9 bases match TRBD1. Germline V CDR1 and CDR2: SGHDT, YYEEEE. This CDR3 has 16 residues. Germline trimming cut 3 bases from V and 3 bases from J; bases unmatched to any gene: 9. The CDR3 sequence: CASSSGTGRGKETQYF. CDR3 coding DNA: TGTGCCAGCAGCTCGGGGACAGGGAGAGGTAAAGAGACCCAGTACTTC.

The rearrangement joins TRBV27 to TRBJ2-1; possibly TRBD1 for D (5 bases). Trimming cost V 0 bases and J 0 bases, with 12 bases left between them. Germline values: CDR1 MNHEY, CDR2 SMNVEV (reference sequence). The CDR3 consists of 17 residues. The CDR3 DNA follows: TGTGCCAGCAGTTTATCGCCAGGGTTTTTCTCCTACAATGAGCAGTTCTTC. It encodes CASSLSPGFFSYNEQFF.

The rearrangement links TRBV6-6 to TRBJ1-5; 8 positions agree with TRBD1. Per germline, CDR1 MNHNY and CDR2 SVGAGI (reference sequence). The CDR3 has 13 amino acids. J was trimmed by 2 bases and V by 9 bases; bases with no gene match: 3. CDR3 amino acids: CASKDRGNQPQHF. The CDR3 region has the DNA TGTGCCAGTAAGGACAGGGGCAATCAGCCCCAGCATTTT.

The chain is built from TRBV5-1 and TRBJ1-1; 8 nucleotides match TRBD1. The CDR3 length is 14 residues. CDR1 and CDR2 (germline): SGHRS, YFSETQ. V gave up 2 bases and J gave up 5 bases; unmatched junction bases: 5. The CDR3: CASSFGQGGTEAFF. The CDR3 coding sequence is TGCGCCAGCAGCTTCGGACAGGGAGGGACTGAAGCTTTCTTT.

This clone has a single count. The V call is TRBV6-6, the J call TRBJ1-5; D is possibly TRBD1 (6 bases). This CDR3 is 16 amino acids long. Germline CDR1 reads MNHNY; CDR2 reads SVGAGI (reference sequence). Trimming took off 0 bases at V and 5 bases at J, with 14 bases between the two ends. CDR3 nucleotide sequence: TGTGCCAGCAGTTACTCGATCCAGGGGCTTTATCAGCCCCAGCATTTT. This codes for CASSYSIQGLYQPQHF.

The CDR3 loop reads CATSSLAGATDTQYF. DNA of the CDR3: TGTGCCACCAGCAGCCTAGCGGGGGCCACAGATACGCAGTATTTT. J is TRBJ2-3 and V is TRBV15; TRBD2 matches at 10 bases. CDR1 and CDR2 from the germline V gene are LNHNV and YYDKDF (reference sequence). V shed 3 bases, J shed 2 bases, and the junction held 2 bases outside the gene matches. The CDR3 consists of 15 residues.

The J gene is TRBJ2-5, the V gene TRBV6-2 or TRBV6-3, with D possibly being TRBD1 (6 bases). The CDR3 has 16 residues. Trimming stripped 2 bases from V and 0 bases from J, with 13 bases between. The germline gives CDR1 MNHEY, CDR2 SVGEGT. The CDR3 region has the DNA TGTGCCAGCAGTTACGACAGGCGAAAGTACCAAGAGACCCAGTACTTC. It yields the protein CASSYDRRKYQETQYF.

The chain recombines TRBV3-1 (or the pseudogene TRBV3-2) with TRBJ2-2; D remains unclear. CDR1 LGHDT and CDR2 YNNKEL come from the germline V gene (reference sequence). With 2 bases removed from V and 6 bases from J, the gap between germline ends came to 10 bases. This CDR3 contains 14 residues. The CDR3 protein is CASSQTNAAGELFF. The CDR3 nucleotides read TGTGCCAGCAGCCAAACTAACGCGGCCGGGGAGCTGTTTTTT.

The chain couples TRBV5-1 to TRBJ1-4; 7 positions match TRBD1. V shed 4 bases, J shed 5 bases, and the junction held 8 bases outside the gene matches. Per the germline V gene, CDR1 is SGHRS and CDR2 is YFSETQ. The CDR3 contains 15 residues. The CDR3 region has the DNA TGCGCCAGCAGCCCTATAGGGACAGTAAATGAAAAACTGTTTTTT. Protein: CASSPIGTVNEKLFF.

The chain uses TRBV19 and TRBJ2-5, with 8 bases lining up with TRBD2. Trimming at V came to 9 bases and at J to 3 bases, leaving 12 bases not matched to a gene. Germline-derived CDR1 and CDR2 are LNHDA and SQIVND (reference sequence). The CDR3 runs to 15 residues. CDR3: CASRVGGALKETQYF. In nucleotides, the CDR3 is TGTGCCAGCCGGGTCGGGGGGGCCTTAAAAGAGACCCAGTACTTC. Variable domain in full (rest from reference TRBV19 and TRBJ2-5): DGGITQSPKYLFRKEGQNVTLSCEQNLNHDAMYWYRQDPGQGLRLIYYSQIVNDFQKGDIAEGYSVSREKKESFPLTVTSAQKNPTAFYLCASRVGGALKETQYFGPGTRLLVL.

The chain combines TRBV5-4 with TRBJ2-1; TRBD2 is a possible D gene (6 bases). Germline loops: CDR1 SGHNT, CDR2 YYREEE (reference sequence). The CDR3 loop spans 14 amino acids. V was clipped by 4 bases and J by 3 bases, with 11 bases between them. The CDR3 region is CASSPGVDYNEQFF. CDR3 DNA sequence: TGTGCCAGCAGCCCGGGAGTTGACTACAATGAGCAGTTCTTC.

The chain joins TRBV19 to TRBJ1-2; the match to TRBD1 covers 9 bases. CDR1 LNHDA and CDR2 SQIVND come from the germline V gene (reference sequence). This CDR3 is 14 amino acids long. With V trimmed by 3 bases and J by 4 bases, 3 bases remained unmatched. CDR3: CASSIPGQGYGYTF. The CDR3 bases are TGTGCCAGTAGTATCCCGGGACAGGGCTATGGCTACACCTTC.

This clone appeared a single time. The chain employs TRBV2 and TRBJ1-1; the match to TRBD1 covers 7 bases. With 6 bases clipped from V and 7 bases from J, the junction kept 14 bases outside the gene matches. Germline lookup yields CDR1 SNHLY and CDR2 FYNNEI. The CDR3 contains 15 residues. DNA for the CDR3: TGTGCCAGCAGAGGGGAGGCAGGGGGTGGAATTGAAGCTTTCTTT. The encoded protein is CASRGEAGGGIEAFF.

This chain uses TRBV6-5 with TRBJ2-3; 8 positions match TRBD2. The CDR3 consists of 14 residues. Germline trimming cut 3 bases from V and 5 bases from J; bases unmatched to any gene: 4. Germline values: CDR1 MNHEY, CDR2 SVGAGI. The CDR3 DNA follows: TGTGCCAGCAGTTATTTAGCGGGAAGAGATACGCAGTATTTT. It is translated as CASSYLAGRDTQYF.

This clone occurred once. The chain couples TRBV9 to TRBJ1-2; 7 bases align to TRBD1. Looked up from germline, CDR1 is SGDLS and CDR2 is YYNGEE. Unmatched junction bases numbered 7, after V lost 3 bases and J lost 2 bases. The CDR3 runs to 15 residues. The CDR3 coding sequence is TGTGCCAGCAGCGCTCAAGGGACAGTGAACTATGGCTACACCTTC. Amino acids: CASSAQGTVNYGYTF.

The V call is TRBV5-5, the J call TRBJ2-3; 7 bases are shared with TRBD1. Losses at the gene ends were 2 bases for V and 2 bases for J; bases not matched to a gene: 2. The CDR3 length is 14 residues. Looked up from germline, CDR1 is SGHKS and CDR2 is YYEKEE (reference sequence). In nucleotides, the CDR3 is TGTGCCAGCAGCTTTACAGGGGTCACAGATACGCAGTATTTT. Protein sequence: CASSFTGVTDTQYF.

CDR3 protein: CASSIGGLREKLFF. CDR3 DNA: TGCGCCAGCAGTATTGGGGGCCTTCGGGAAAAACTGTTTTTT. This rearrangement joins TRBV23-1 to TRBJ1-4, with TRBD1 as a possible D gene (6 bases). TRBV23-1 is an ORF, and what it does is uncertain. V was trimmed by 5 bases and J by 8 bases, leaving 15 bases between them. The CDR3 length is 14 residues.

The CDR3 nucleotides are TGTGCCAGCAGTCAGGGACAGGCCCACCTTCAAGAGACCCAGTACTTC. It specifies CASSQGQAHLQETQYF. This chain connects TRBV5-4 to TRBJ2-5; 8 nucleotides line up with TRBD1. The CDR3 spans 16 residues. Per the germline V gene, CDR1 is SGHNT and CDR2 is YYREEE (reference sequence). The V and J ends lost 5 bases and 2 bases, in that order; junction bases with no gene match: 11.

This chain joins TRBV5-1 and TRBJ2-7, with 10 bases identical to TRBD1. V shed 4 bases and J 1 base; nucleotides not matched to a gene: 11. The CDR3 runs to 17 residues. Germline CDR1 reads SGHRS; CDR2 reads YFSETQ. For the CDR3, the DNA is TGCGCCAGCAGCACATCCCCGACGGGACAGGGGTCCTACGAGCAGTACTTC. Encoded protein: CASSTSPTGQGSYEQYF. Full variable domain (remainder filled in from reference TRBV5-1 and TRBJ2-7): KAGVTQTPRYLIKTRGQQVTLSCSPISGHRSVSWYQQTPGQGLQFLFEYFSETQRNKGNFPGRFSGRQFSNSRSEMNVSTLELGDSALYLCASSTSPTGQGSYEQYFGPGTRLTVT.

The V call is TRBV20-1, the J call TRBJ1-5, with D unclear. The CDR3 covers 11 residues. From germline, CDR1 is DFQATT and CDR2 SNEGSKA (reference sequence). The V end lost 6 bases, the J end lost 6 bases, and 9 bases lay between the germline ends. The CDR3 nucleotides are TGCAGTGCCCAGGATATTCAGCCCCAGCATTTT. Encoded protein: CSAQDIQPQHF.